The clone carrying this T cell receptor (beta chain) was observed many times. Its antigen remains unknown. The individuals who served as donors were healthy Caucasians living in Russia, aged about 6 to 90. The sample is drawn from a study of blood T cells in healthy people across ages. The study's findings and limits: A strong correlation between TCR beta diversity and naive T cell percentage was seen. A roughly linear fall in TCR beta diversity per million T cells was seen with increasing age. Donor CMV status was unknown, possibly confounding expanded clonotype changes.

Sample-barcoded 5' priming and a J-beta primer mix drove a second PCR of about 6 to 12 cycles. TCRdb redid the calling of the 5' RACE reads with MiXCR, one entry per CDR3 protein. The sample contains more than 800,000 distinct CDR3 sequences, 29% of which appear only once. With 0 bases clipped from V and 7 bases from J, the junction kept 11 bases outside the gene matches. The CDR3 is 17 residues long. Germline V gene sequence: CDR1 SGHRS, CDR2 YFSETQ. The V and J genes are TRBV5-1 and TRBJ2-7; 12 positions match TRBD1. The receptor's source is a woman older than 75 in good health. Sequencing used blood. The CDR3 reads CASSLASGTGGSREQYF. Written as DNA, the CDR3 is TGCGCCAGCAGCTTGGCCTCGGGGACAGGGGGCTCCAGGGAGCAGTACTTC.